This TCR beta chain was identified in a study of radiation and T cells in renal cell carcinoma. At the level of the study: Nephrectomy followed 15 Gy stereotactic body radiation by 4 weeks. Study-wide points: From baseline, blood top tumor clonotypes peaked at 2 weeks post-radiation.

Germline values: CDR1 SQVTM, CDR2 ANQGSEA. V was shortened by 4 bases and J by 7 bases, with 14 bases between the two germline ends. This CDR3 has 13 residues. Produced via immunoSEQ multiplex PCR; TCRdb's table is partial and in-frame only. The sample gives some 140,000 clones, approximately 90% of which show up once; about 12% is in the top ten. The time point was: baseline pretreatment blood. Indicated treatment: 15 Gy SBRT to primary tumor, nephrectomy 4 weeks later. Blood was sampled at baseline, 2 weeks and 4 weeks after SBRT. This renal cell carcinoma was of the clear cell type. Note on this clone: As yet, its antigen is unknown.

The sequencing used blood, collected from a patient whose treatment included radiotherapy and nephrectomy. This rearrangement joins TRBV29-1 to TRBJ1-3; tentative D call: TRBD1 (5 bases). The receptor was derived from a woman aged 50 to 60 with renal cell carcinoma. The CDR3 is CSVGTGLRNTIYF. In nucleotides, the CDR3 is TGCAGCGTTGGAACAGGTTTAAGGAACACCATATATTTT.